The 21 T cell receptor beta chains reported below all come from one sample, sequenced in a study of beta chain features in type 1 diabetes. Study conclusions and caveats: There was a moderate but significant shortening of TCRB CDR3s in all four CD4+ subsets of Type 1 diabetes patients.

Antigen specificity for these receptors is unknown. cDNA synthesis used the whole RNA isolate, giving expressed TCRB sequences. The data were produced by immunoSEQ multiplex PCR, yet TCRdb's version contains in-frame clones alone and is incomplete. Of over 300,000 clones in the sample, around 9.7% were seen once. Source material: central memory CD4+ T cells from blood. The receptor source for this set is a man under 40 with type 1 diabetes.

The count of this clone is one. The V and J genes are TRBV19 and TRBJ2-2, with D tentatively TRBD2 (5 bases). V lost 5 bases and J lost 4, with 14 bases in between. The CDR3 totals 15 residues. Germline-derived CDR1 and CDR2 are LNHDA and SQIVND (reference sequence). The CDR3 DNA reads TGTGCCAGTAGTCTGCTGGGAGCAGGCACCGGGGAGCTGTTTTTT. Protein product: CASSLLGAGTGELFF.

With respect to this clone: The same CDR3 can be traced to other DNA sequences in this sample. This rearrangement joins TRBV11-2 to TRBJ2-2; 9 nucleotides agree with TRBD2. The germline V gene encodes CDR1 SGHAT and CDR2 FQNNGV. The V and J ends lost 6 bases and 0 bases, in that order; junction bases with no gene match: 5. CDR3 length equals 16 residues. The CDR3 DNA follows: TGTGCCAGCAGAAGTAGCGGGGGTGCGAACACCGGGGAGCTGTTTTTT. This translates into CASRSSGGANTGELFF.

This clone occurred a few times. In DNA, the CDR3 is TGCGCCAGCTTAACGGAGACTAGTATAGAGCACGAGCAGTACTTC. Encoded protein: CASLTETSIEHEQYF. The chain is built from TRBV10-1 and TRBJ2-7, with D possibly being TRBD2 (6 bases). Germline V gives CDR1 WNHNN, CDR2 SYGVQD (reference sequence). V dropped 8 bases and J dropped 5 bases, with 22 bases sitting between them. CDR3 size: 15 residues.

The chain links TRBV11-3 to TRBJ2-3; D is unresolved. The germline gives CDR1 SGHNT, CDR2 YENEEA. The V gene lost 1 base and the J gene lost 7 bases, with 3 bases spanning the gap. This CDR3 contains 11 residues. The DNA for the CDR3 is TGTGCCAGCAGCTTAGGCTATACGCAGTATTTT. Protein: CASSLGYTQYF.

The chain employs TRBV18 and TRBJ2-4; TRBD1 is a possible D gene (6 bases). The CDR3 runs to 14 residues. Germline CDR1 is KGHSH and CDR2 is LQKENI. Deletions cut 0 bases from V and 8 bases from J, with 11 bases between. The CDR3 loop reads CASSPPSGQDIQYF. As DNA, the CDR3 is TGTGCCAGCTCACCACCGTCGGGACAAGACATTCAGTACTTC.

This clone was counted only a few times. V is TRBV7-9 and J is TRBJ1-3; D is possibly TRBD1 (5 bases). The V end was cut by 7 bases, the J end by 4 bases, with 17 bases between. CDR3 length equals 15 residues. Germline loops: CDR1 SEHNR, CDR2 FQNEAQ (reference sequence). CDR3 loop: CASNFQGGSGNTIYF. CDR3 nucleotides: TGTGCCAGCAACTTCCAGGGAGGATCCGGAAACACCATATATTTT.

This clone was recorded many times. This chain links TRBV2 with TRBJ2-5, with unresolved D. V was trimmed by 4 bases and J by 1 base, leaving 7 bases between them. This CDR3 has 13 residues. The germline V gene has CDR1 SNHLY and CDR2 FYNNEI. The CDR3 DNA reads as TGTGCCAGCAGTGCTATGCGCCAAGAGACCCAGTACTTC. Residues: CASSAMRQETQYF.

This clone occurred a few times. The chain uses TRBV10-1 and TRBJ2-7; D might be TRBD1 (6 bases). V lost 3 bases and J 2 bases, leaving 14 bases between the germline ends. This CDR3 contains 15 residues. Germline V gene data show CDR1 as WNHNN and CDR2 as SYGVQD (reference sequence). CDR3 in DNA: TGCGCCAGCAGTGACTTCGGGGACAAAGCCTACGAGCAGTACTTC. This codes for CASSDFGDKAYEQYF.

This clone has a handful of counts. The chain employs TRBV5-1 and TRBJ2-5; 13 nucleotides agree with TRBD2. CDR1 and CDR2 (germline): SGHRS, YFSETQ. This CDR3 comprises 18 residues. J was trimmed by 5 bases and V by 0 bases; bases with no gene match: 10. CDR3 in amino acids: CASSLAPLAGGPSETQYF. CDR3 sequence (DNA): TGCGCCAGCAGCTTGGCCCCACTAGCGGGGGGGCCCTCTGAGACCCAGTACTTC. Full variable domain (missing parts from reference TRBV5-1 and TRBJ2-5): KAGVTQTPRYLIKTRGQQVTLSCSPISGHRSVSWYQQTPGQGLQFLFEYFSETQRNKGNFPGRFSGRQFSNSRSEMNVSTLELGDSALYLCASSLAPLAGGPSETQYFGPGTRLLVL.

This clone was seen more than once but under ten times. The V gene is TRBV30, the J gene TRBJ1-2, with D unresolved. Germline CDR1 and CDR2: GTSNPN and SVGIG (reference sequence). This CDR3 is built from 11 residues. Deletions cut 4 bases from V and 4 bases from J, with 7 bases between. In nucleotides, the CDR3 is TGTGCCTGGACCAGAGGCTATGGCTACACCTTC. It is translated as CAWTRGYGYTF.

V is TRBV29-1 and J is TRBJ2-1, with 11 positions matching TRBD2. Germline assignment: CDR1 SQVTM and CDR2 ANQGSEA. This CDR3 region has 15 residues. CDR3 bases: TGCACCCCCGGGAGCGGACTAGCGGGTTACAATGAGCAGTTCTTC. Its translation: CTPGSGLAGYNEQFF.

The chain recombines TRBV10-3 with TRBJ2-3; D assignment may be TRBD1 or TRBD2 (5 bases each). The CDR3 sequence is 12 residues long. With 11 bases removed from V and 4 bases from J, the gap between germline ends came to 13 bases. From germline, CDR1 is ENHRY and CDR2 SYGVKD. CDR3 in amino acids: CAAGAYSDTQYF. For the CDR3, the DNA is TGTGCCGCCGGGGCCTATTCAGATACGCAGTATTTT.

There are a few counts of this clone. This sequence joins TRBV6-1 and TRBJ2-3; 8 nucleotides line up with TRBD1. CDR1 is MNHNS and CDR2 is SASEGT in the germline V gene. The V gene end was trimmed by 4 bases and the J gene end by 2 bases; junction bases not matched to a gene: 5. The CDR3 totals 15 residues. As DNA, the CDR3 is TGTGCCAGCAGTGTTCGACAGGGGAACACAGATACGCAGTATTTT. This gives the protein CASSVRQGNTDTQYF.

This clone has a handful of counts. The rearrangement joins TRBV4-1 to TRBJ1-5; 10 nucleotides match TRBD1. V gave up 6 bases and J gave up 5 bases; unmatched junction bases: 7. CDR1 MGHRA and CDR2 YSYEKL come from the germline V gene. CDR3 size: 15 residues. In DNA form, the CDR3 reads TGCGCCAGCAGTTACGACAGGGGGCGTGATCAGCCCCAGCATTTT. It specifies CASSYDRGRDQPQHF.

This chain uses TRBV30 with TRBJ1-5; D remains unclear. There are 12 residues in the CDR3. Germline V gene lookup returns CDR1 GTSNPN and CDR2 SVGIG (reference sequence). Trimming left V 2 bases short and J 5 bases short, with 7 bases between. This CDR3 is CAWSSYDQPQHF. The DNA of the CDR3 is TGTGCCTGGAGTAGCTATGATCAGCCCCAGCATTTT.

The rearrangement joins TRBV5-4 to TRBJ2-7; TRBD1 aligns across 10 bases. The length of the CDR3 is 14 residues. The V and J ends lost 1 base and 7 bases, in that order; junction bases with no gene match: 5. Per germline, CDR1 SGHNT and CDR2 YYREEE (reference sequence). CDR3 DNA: TGTGCCAGCAGCTTGTCGGGACAGGGGTATGAGCAGTACTTC. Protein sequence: CASSLSGQGYEQYF. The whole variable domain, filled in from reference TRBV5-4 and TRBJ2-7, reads ETGVTQSPTHLIKTRGQQVTLRCSSQSGHNTVSWYQQALGQGPQFIFQYYREEENGRGNFPPRFSGLQFPNYSSELNVNALELDDSALYLCASSLSGQGYEQYFGPGTRLTVT.

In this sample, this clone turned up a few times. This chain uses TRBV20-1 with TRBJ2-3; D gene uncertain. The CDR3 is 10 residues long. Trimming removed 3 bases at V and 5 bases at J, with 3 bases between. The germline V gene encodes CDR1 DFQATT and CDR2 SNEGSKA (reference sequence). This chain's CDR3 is CSAREDTQYF. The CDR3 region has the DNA TGCAGTGCTAGGGAAGATACGCAGTATTTT.

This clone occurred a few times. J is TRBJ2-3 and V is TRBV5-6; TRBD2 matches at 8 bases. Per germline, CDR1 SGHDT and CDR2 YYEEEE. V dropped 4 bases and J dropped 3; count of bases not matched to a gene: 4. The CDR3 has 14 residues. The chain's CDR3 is CASSTGTRTDTQYF. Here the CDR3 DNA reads TGTGCCAGCAGCACCGGGACTAGAACAGATACGCAGTATTTT.

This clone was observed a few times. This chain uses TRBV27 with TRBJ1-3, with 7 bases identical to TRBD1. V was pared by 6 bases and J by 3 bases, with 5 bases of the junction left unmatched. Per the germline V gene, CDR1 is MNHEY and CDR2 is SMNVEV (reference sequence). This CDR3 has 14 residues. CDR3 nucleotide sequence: TGTGCCAGCAGCTACACAGGGGTTGGAAACACCATATATTTT. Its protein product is CASSYTGVGNTIYF.

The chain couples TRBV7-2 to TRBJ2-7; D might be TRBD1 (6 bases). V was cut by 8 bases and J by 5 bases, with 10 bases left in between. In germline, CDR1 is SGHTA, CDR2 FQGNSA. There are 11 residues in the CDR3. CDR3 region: CASGTRHEQYF. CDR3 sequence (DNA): TGTGCCAGCGGGACAAGACACGAGCAGTACTTC.

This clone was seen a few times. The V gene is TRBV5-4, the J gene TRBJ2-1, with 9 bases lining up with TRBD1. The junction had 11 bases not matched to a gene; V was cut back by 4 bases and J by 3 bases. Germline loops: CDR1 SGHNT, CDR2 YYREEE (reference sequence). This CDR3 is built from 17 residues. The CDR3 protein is CASSPASTGGVYNEQFF. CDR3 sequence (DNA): TGTGCCAGCAGCCCCGCCTCGACAGGGGGAGTCTACAATGAGCAGTTCTTC.